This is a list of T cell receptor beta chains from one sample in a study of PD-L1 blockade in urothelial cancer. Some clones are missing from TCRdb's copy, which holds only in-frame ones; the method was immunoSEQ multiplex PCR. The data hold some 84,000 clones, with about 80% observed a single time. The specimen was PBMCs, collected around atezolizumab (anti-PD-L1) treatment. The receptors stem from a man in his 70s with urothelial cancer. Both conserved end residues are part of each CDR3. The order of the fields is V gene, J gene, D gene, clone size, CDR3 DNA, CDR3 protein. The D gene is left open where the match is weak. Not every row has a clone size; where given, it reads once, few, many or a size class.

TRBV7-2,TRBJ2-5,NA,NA,TGTGCCAGCAGCCTTAATGTCGAGACCCAGTACTTC,CASSLNVETQYF
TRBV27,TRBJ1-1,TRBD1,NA,TGTGCCAGTCAGGGGGCTTGGACTGAAGCTTTCTTT,CASQGAWTEAFF
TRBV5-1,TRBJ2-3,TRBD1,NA,TGCGCCAGCAGCCGGGACAGGGGGGCAGATACGCAGTATTTT,CASSRDRGADTQYF
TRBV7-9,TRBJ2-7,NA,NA,TGTGCCAGCAGCCCGGGGACTGGTCGAGGCGAGCAGTACTTC,CASSPGTGRGEQYF
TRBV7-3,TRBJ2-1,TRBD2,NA,TGTGCCAGCAGCTCCACTAGCGGGGGGGAACGCAATGAGCAGTTCTTC,CASSSTSGGERNEQFF
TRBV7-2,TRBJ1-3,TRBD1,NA,TGTGCCAGCAGCTTGACAGGGACTGGAAACACCATATATTTT,CASSLTGTGNTIYF
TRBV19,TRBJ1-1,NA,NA,TGTGCCAGTAGCTCACAGGGCCTGAACACTGAAGCTTTCTTT,CASSSQGLNTEAFF
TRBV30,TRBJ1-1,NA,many,TGTGCCTGGAGTGGCGTGAACACTGAAGCTTTCTTT,CAWSGVNTEAFF
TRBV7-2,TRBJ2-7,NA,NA,TGTGCCAGCAGCCCCGGACTGGACTCCTACGAGCAGTACTTC,CASSPGLDSYEQYF
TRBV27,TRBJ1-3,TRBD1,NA,TGTGCCAGCAGTAAACAGGGGTTGTCTGGAAACACCATATATTTT,CASSKQGLSGNTIYF
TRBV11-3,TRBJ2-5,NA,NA,TGTGCCAGCAGCTTAGGGCGGTCCTCCCAAGAGACCCAGTACTTC,CASSLGRSSQETQYF
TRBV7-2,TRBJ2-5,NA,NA,TGTGCCAGCAGCACTAGAGGGCAGGCCCAAGAGACCCAGTACTTC,CASSTRGQAQETQYF
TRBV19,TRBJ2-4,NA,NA,TGTGCCAGTAGCCGAAGGGGGGGTGATGCCAAAAACATTCAGTACTTC,CASSRRGGDAKNIQYF
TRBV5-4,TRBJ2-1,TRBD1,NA,TGTGCCAGCGCCTCTCCAGGGGGCTGGGAGCAGTTCTTC,CASASPGGWEQFF
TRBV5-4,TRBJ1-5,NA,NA,TGTGCCAGCAGCCAAGAACATTATAGCAATCAGCCCCAGCATTTT,CASSQEHYSNQPQHF
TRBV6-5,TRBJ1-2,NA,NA,TGTGCCAGCAGTTACTCGAGCCAGGGGCTCTATGGCTACACCTTC,CASSYSSQGLYGYTF
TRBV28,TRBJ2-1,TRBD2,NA,TGTGCCAGCAGTGGGGCGACTAGCGGGCCCGGAGCGCAGTTCTTC,CASSGATSGPGAQFF
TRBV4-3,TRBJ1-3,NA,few,TGCGCCAGCAGCCAAGCGGGGTCGGCTGGAAACACCATATATTTT,CASSQAGSAGNTIYF
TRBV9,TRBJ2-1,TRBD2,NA,TGTGCCAGCAGCTCCGGGACTAGCGGGAGGGTGAATGAGCAGTTCTTC,CASSSGTSGRVNEQFF
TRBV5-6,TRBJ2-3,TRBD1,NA,TGTGCCAGCAGCGGTCTCGGGACAGCTAGCACAGATACGCAGTATTTT,CASSGLGTASTDTQYF
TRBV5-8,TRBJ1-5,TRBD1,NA,TGTGCCAGCAGCTTGGGGACAGGGGGCAGCGAGCCCCAGCATTTT,CASSLGTGGSEPQHF
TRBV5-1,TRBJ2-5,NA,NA,TGCGCCAGCAACCTGGACACCCAAGAGACCCAGTACTTC,CASNLDTQETQYF
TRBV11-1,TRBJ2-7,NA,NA,TGTGCCAGCAGCTCGCATCTAAAGTACGCCGGCGAGCAGTACTTC,CASSSHLKYAGEQYF
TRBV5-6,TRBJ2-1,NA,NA,TGTGCCAGCAGCTTTTCGAGGGGGTACAATGAGCAGTTCTTC,CASSFSRGYNEQFF
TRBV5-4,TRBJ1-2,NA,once,TGTGCCAGCAGCTTGGACAGAACCTATGGCTACACCTTC,CASSLDRTYGYTF
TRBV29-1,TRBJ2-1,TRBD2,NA,TGCAGCGTTTCCCGAATAGCGGGGGGGAGCGGTGAGCAGTTCTTC,CSVSRIAGGSGEQFF
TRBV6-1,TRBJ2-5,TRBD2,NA,TGTGCCAGCAGCAACCGGGAGGCGGGGGAGACCCAGTACTTC,CASSNREAGETQYF
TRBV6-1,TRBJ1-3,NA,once,TGTGCCAGCAGTCCTGACATATCTGGAAACACCATATATTTT,CASSPDISGNTIYF
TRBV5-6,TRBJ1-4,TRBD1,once,TGTGCCAGCAGCCCCAGGGGGAGAGGTGAAAAGCTGTTTTTT,CASSPRGRGEKLFF
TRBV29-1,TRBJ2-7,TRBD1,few,TGCAGCGTAAAGGACAGGGGACCCTACGAGCAGTACTTC,CSVKDRGPYEQYF
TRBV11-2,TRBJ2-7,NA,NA,TGTGCCAGCAGCTTAGGAATAGGAGCCTACGAGCAGTACTTC,CASSLGIGAYEQYF
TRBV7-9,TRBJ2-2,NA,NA,TGTGCCAGCAGCTTATTAACAGGGAGCACCGGGGAGCTGTTTTTT,CASSLLTGSTGELFF
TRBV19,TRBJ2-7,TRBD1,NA,TGTGCCAGTAGTCCGACAGGGGGGGGGTCCGAGCAGTACTTC,CASSPTGGGSEQYF
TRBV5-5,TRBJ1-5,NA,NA,TGTGCCAGCAGCTCGGGGGGGGTTCAGCCCCAGCATTTT,CASSSGGVQPQHF
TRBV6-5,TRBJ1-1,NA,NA,TGTGCCAGCAGTTTCCAACAGGGAACTGAAGCTTTCTTT,CASSFQQGTEAFF
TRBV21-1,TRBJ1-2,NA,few,TGTGCCAGCAGCAAACTCCGGGACAGGGTCCATGGCTACACCTTC,CASSKLRDRVHGYTF
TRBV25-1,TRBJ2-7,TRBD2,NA,TGTGCCAGCAGTGGTGGGGGGGGCTACGAGCAGTACTTC,CASSGGGGYEQYF
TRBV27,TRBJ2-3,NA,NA,TGTGCCAGCCGCCCCTCAGGGGATACGCAGTATTTT,CASRPSGDTQYF
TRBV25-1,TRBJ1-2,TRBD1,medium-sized,TGTGCCAGCAGTGATTCCGACAGGGTCTATGGCTACACCTTC,CASSDSDRVYGYTF
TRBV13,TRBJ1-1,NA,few,TGTGCCAGCAGCTTACGGACTGAAGCTTTCTTT,CASSLRTEAFF